A selection of T cell receptor beta chains follows, all from one sample in a study of blood T cells in healthy people across ages. TCRdb processed the 5' RACE reads anew with MiXCR; each CDR3 protein has one entry. This table has about 930,000 distinct CDR3 sequences, almost 30% appearing once. These data also featured in a second study, about T cells of mothers and their children.

Sequencing was performed on blood. These receptor sequences come from a woman between 40 and 50 years old in good health. Both conserved end residues are trimmed from each CDR3. D genes are given only for firm matches.

D gene	V gene	J gene	CDR3 protein
TRBD2	TRBV20-1	TRBJ2-5	SASQTSGGANEQY
-	TRBV5-1	TRBJ2-3	ASSLGQPGGTDTQY
-	TRBV7-2	TRBJ1-1	ASSLVRGASTEAF
-	TRBV28	TRBJ2-3	ATLDQARDTQY
TRBD2	TRBV2	TRBJ2-5	ASSDWTSGGETQY
-	TRBV6-5	TRBJ1-2	ASSQDTRGYT
TRBD2	TRBV6-2/TRBV6-3	TRBJ2-1	AISGGAGFSSYNEQF
-	TRBV11-2	TRBJ1-1	ASSPYRPNTEAF
-	TRBV28	TRBJ2-4	ASSLLRDGGNIQY
TRBD1	TRBV7-8	TRBJ2-7	ASSSALGQGNEQY
-	TRBV7-6	TRBJ1-5	ASSLIPVGNQPQH
TRBD2	TRBV7-9	TRBJ2-5	ASSLARAGQETQY
-	TRBV5-1	TRBJ2-7	ASQGLDYEQY
TRBD1	TRBV3-1	TRBJ1-5	ASSLSLGTGSNQPQH
TRBD1	TRBV20-1	TRBJ1-5	SARETGTGNQPQH
TRBD1	TRBV2	TRBJ1-4	ASSDTWTGDEKLF
TRBD2	TRBV4-3	TRBJ2-5	ASSQDPPGGGKETQY
-	TRBV7-9	TRBJ2-1	ASSLVVHNEQF
-	TRBV10-3	TRBJ1-1	AISEGPGAVNTEAF
-	TRBV5-1	TRBJ2-6	ASRPGAGSGANVPT
-	TRBV12-3/TRBV12-4	TRBJ1-2	ASSLYEGYT
-	TRBV12-3/TRBV12-4	TRBJ1-1	ASSFAQTEAF
TRBD1	TRBV6-6	TRBJ1-2	ATWTGANYDYT
-	TRBV28	TRBJ1-6	ASRDGGEVSPLH
TRBD1	TRBV12-3/TRBV12-4	TRBJ1-4	ASRITGTGGERVYEKLF
-	TRBV27	TRBJ1-5	ASSLRGATGPQH
-	TRBV12-3/TRBV12-4	TRBJ2-7	ASSSDIVEQY
-	TRBV4-3	TRBJ2-4	ASSQTKGRTVIQY
-	TRBV4-2	TRBJ2-7	ASSLPGDTDSYEQY
-	TRBV28	TRBJ1-2	AQRFGESYT